Shown below are 31 T cell receptor beta chains from a single sample sequenced in a study of OX40 agonist ivuxolimab in advanced cancers. Clones were read by immunoSEQ multiplex PCR, and TCRdb kept only the in-frame ones, dropping some. The sample consists of tens of thousands of clones, around 93% of them appearing once. The material sequenced was CD4+ or CD8+ T cells sorted from blood, taken in a trial of the OX40 agonist ivuxolimab. All receptors derive from an adult with an advanced solid tumor such as melanoma, head and neck, liver or kidney cancer.

The genes are TRBV28 and TRBJ1-5, with 7 bases lining up with TRBD1. CDR1 MDHEN and CDR2 SYDVKM come from the germline V gene. V lost 2 bases to trimming and J lost 5 bases; unmatched junction nucleotides: 9. The CDR3 loop spans 16 amino acids. CDR3 coding DNA: TGTGCCAGCAGTTTACCAGGACAGGAAAAGTATCAGCCCCAGCATTTT. Amino acids: CASSLPGQEKYQPQHF.

The V and J genes are TRBV6-5 and TRBJ2-1; D is uncertain. V gave up 3 bases and J gave up 1 base, with 10 bases separating them. The length of the CDR3 is 15 residues. Germline V CDR1 and CDR2: MNHEY, SVGAGI. CDR3 nucleotides: TGTGCCAGCAGTTATACCCGGGTTTCCTACAATGAGCAGTTCTTC. Residues: CASSYTRVSYNEQFF.

The chain links TRBV6-6 to TRBJ1-5; D possibly corresponds to TRBD1 (6 bases). CDR3 length: 16 amino acids. Germline V gene sequence: CDR1 MNHNY, CDR2 SVGAGI (reference sequence). Trimming took 3 bases from V and 3 from J, leaving 15 bases between them. The CDR3 DNA reads TGTGCCAGCAGTTATGGGGGGGCAAAGTACAATCAGCCCCAGCATTTT. Residues: CASSYGGAKYNQPQHF.

This clone was seen once. The chain couples TRBV27 to TRBJ2-3; TRBD2 agrees at 11 bases. Germline V gives CDR1 MNHEY, CDR2 SMNVEV (reference sequence). The CDR3 covers 16 residues. J gave up 1 base and V 8 bases, and 8 bases lay outside the gene matches. The CDR3 nucleotides read TGTGCCAGCGTTAGCGGGAGGGGCCTAGGCACAGATACGCAGTATTTT. It translates to CASVSGRGLGTDTQYF.

This clone has just one count. The rearrangement joins TRBV4-1 to TRBJ2-2; D is possibly TRBD2 (6 bases). Trimming left V 4 bases short and J 7 bases short, with 16 bases between. CDR3 size: 15 residues. Germline lookup yields CDR1 MGHRA and CDR2 YSYEKL. DNA of the CDR3: TGCGCCAGCAGCCCGAGGACCACAGCGGGCGGGGAGCTGTTTTTT. Its translation: CASSPRTTAGGELFF.

In its sample, this clone was seen once. J is TRBJ2-7 and V is TRBV2, with 11 bases that match TRBD2. V trimming: 9 bases; J trimming: 2 bases; junction bases outside the gene matches: 3. CDR1 SNHLY and CDR2 FYNNEI come from the germline V gene. The CDR3 loop spans 13 amino acids. This CDR3 is CASELAGAYEQYF. CDR3 in DNA: TGTGCCAGTGAACTAGCGGGGGCCTACGAGCAGTACTTC.

V usage is TRBV29-1 and J usage is TRBJ2-1; D possibly matches TRBD1 or TRBD2 (5 bases each). The V gene lost 4 bases and the J gene lost 5 bases, with 21 bases spanning the gap. This CDR3 has 16 amino acids. Germline V gene lookup returns CDR1 SQVTM and CDR2 ANQGSEA. For the CDR3, the DNA is TGCAGCGTTGTTTATCGGGGCCCACCGGGCCACAATGAGCAGTTCTTC. Translating it yields CSVVYRGPPGHNEQFF.

The gene calls are TRBV5-5 and TRBJ2-7; D not certain. The CDR3 has 14 residues. CDR1 is SGHKS, CDR2 YYEKEE, per germline (reference sequence). V shed 6 bases and J shed 0 bases, with 13 bases lying between them. The CDR3 reads CASTVSASSYEQYF. The CDR3 DNA is TGTGCCAGCACCGTGTCAGCGAGCTCCTACGAGCAGTACTTC.

J is TRBJ2-7 and V is TRBV11-3; 8 bases map to TRBD2. The V segment lost 7 bases and the J segment 1 base; nucleotides outside the gene matches: 12. Germline V gene data show CDR1 as SGHNT and CDR2 as YENEEA. CDR3 length: 16 amino acids. As DNA, the CDR3 is TGTGCCAGCACCCTCGACCTAGCGGGTGTTTCCTACGAGCAGTACTTC. It yields the protein CASTLDLAGVSYEQYF.

The chain couples TRBV6-4 to TRBJ2-3, with D unresolved. The germline gives CDR1 MRHNA, CDR2 SNTAGT. V was pared by 3 bases and J by 2 bases, with 6 bases between. This CDR3 has 13 amino acids. CDR3 protein: CASSEAITDTQYF. The CDR3 nucleotides are TGTGCCAGCAGTGAAGCGATCACAGATACGCAGTATTTT.

The V and J genes are TRBV7-9 and TRBJ2-6, with D unclear. The germline CDR1 and CDR2 sequences are SEHNR and FQNEAQ (reference sequence). V was cut by 5 bases and J by 5 bases, with 22 bases left in between. The CDR3 totals 18 residues. CDR3 region: CASSIDYTMQSRANVLTF. The CDR3 nucleotides are TGTGCCAGCAGCATCGATTATACCATGCAAAGTCGGGCCAACGTCCTGACTTTC.

This rearrangement joins TRBV11-2 to TRBJ2-5; D might be TRBD1 (6 bases). V lost 1 base and J 5 bases, leaving 14 bases between the germline ends. The CDR3 covers 15 residues. Germline-derived CDR1 and CDR2 are SGHAT and FQNNGV. The CDR3 sequence: CASSLVPGDGETQYF. CDR3 bases: TGTGCCAGCAGCTTAGTCCCAGGGGATGGGGAGACCCAGTACTTC. The variable domain in full, completed from reference TRBV11-2 and TRBJ2-5, reads EAGVAQSPRYKIIEKRQSVAFWCNPISGHATLYWYQQILGQGPKLLIQFQNNGVVDDSQLPKDRFSAERLKGVDSTLKIQPAKLEDSAVYLCASSLVPGDGETQYFGPGTRLLVL.

The V gene is TRBV4-2, the J gene TRBJ1-5, with a possible D match to TRBD1 (5 bases). Trimming cost V 4 bases and J 0 bases, with 10 bases left between them. Germline V gene lookup returns CDR1 LGHNA and CDR2 YNFKEQ. This CDR3 has 15 residues. CDR3 bases: TGTGCCAGCAGCCGGGACCCCTATAGCAATCAGCCCCAGCATTTT. Translation: CASSRDPYSNQPQHF.

This chain links TRBV7-2 with TRBJ2-7; a possible D gene is TRBD1 (6 bases). V lost 2 bases to trimming and J lost 4 bases, with 15 bases between them. This CDR3 is 15 amino acids long. Germline values: CDR1 SGHTA, CDR2 FQGNSA. CDR3 sequence: CASSLRVRGSYEQYF. CDR3 coding DNA: TGTGCCAGCAGCTTAAGGGTCAGGGGTTCATACGAGCAGTACTTC.

The chain joins TRBV7-3 to TRBJ2-1, with D possibly being TRBD1 (6 bases). Trimming shortened V by 5 bases and J by 9 bases, and 11 bases separated the two germline ends. CDR3 length: 12 residues. Germline assignment: CDR1 SGHTA and CDR2 FQGTGA. The DNA of the CDR3 is TGTGCCAGCAGCGAGCAGGGGACTGAGCAGTTCTTC. Translation: CASSEQGTEQFF.

This clone occurred once. V gene TRBV7-9 combines with J gene TRBJ2-5, with D possibly matching TRBD2 (6 bases). The CDR3 totals 14 residues. The V gene's germline CDR1 is SEHNR and CDR2 FQNEAQ (reference sequence). Trimming stripped 2 bases from V and 5 bases from J, with 12 bases between. This chain's CDR3 is CASSLYSSVETQYF. In nucleotides, the CDR3 is TGTGCCAGCAGCTTATACTCTAGCGTGGAGACCCAGTACTTC.

V gene TRBV5-1 combines with J gene TRBJ2-5, with D perhaps TRBD1 or TRBD2 (5 bases each). The J call may be wrong; the DNA end is better matched by TRBJ2-7. CDR3 length equals 14 residues. CDR1 SGHRS and CDR2 YFSETQ come from the germline V gene. Written as DNA, the CDR3 is TGCGCCAGCAGCTTGGGAGGGGACCTCTACGAGCAGTACTTC. Translated: CASSLGGDLYEQYF.

This chain joins TRBV5-1 and TRBJ2-3, with D perhaps assigned TRBD1 or TRBD2 (5 bases each). The CDR3 spans 21 residues. The germline V and J ends were trimmed by 2 bases and 2 bases, with 30 bases remaining between them. CDR1 is SGHRS and CDR2 is YFSETQ in the germline V gene. The CDR3 nucleotides read TGCGCCAGCAGCTTTCCGGACTTTGGGTCAACTAGGGGACCCTACACAGATACGCAGTATTTT. Its protein is CASSFPDFGSTRGPYTDTQYF.

This chain connects TRBV6-6 to TRBJ2-7; D not resolved. Germline V gene lookup returns CDR1 MNHNY and CDR2 SVGAGI (reference sequence). The CDR3 spans 14 residues. Trimming took off 0 bases at V and 0 bases at J, with 6 bases between the two ends. CDR3: CASSYSRYSYEQYF. In DNA, the CDR3 is TGTGCCAGCAGTTACTCGAGGTACTCCTACGAGCAGTACTTC.

The chain employs TRBV10-3 and TRBJ1-2; TRBD1 matches at 12 bases. The CDR3 totals 16 residues. V shed 5 bases, J shed 4 bases, and the junction held 8 bases outside the gene matches. The germline V gene has CDR1 ENHRY and CDR2 SYGVKD. The CDR3 DNA sequence: TGTGCCATCAGTATATCCGGGACAGGGGGCTTCTATGGCTACACCTTC. Its protein product is CAISISGTGGFYGYTF.

V usage is TRBV7-9 and J usage is TRBJ2-5, with D perhaps matching TRBD1 or TRBD2 (5 bases each). V lost 2 bases to trimming and J lost 7 bases, with 20 bases between them. This CDR3 spans 16 amino acids. From germline, CDR1 is SEHNR and CDR2 FQNEAQ (reference sequence). The CDR3 nucleotides are TGTGCCAGCAGCTTAAGGGACGGACGCGATTTGGGGACCCAGTACTTC. It yields the protein CASSLRDGRDLGTQYF.

The chain has TRBV9 and TRBJ2-6; 11 positions agree with TRBD2. V was clipped by 3 bases and J by 0 bases; unmatched bases: 5. Looked up from germline, CDR1 is SGDLS and CDR2 is YYNGEE. This CDR3 spans 18 amino acids. The DNA for the CDR3 is TGTGCCAGCAGCGGAAGACTAGCGGGAAGCTCTGGGGCCAACGTCCTGACTTTC. Protein sequence: CASSGRLAGSSGANVLTF.

The genes are TRBV5-1 and TRBJ2-1, with no clear D. Germline CDR1 SGHRS, CDR2 YFSETQ. V shed 0 bases and J shed 0 bases, with 7 bases lying between them. This CDR3 is built from 15 residues. The CDR3 sequence is CASSLAISSYNEQFF. The CDR3 DNA sequence: TGCGCCAGCAGCTTGGCCATAAGCTCCTACAATGAGCAGTTCTTC. Variable domain in full (rest from reference TRBV5-1 and TRBJ2-1): KAGVTQTPRYLIKTRGQQVTLSCSPISGHRSVSWYQQTPGQGLQFLFEYFSETQRNKGNFPGRFSGRQFSNSRSEMNVSTLELGDSALYLCASSLAISSYNEQFFGPGTRLTVL.

V gene TRBV27 combines with J gene TRBJ2-3; 9 positions agree with TRBD1. Germline trimming cut 3 bases from V and 9 bases from J; bases unmatched to any gene: 13. This CDR3 is built from 16 residues. CDR1 and CDR2 from the germline V gene are MNHEY and SMNVEV (reference sequence). In nucleotides, the CDR3 is TGTGCCAGCAGTTTCTCCACCGGGACAGGGAAAGGGACGCAGTATTTT. Residues: CASSFSTGTGKGTQYF.

The rearrangement uses TRBV30 and TRBJ2-7; no definite D call. Trimming left V 5 bases short and J 0 bases short, with 8 bases between. The CDR3 is made up of 12 amino acids. In germline, CDR1 is GTSNPN, CDR2 SVGIG (reference sequence). CDR3 protein: CAWAESSYEQYF. Written as DNA, the CDR3 is TGTGCCTGGGCGGAGTCCTCCTACGAGCAGTACTTC.

This chain joins TRBV14 and TRBJ1-1; TRBD1 is a possible D gene (5 bases). Germline V gene data show CDR1 as SGHDN and CDR2 as FVKESK. CDR3 size: 13 residues. Trimming removed 3 bases from V and 6 bases from J, with 11 bases in between. The CDR3 reads CASSHWGDPEAFF. For the CDR3, the DNA is TGTGCCAGCAGCCATTGGGGGGACCCTGAAGCTTTCTTT.

The chain couples TRBV28 to TRBJ2-7, with TRBD1 as a possible D gene (6 bases). There are 14 residues in the CDR3. Trimming took off 5 bases at V and 3 bases at J, with 14 bases between the two ends. Germline V gives CDR1 MDHEN, CDR2 SYDVKM. The CDR3 nucleotides read TGTGCCAGCAGTCCCCCACAGGGTTACTACGAGCAGTACTTC. Translated, it gives CASSPPQGYYEQYF.

This clone appeared a single time. J is TRBJ1-5 and V is TRBV6-5; D perhaps matches TRBD1 (6 bases). CDR1 and CDR2 from the germline V gene are MNHEY and SVGAGI. With 2 bases removed from V and 7 bases from J, the gap between germline ends came to 12 bases. This CDR3 has 14 amino acids. The CDR3 here is CASSYNAGGQPQHF. The CDR3 DNA reads as TGTGCCAGCAGTTACAATGCGGGGGGCCAGCCCCAGCATTTT.

This clone was seen just once. The chain joins TRBV2 to TRBJ2-2; TRBD2 aligns across 7 bases. The junction had 10 bases not matched to a gene; V was cut back by 8 bases and J by 1 base. The CDR3 covers 16 residues. CDR1 and CDR2 from the germline V gene are SNHLY and FYNNEI. As DNA, the CDR3 is TGTGCCAGCCTTGGATTTGGCGGGAGGAACACCGGGGAGCTGTTTTTT. Residues: CASLGFGGRNTGELFF.

This chain links TRBV5-3 with TRBJ2-1, with D perhaps TRBD2 (6 bases). TRBV5-3 is an ORF; its function is uncertain. The V end lost 0 bases, the J end lost 0 bases, and 16 bases lay between the germline ends. The CDR3 length is 18 residues. Here the CDR3 reads CARSLEGIAVASYNEQFF. The CDR3 nucleotides are TGTGCCAGAAGCTTGGAGGGAATAGCGGTAGCCTCCTACAATGAGCAGTTCTTC.

This chain joins TRBV13 and TRBJ2-6, with a weak D call TRBD1 (6 bases). CDR1 is PRHDT and CDR2 is FYEKMQ in the germline V gene (reference sequence). CDR3 length: 17 amino acids. V was clipped by 3 bases and J by 4 bases, with 16 bases between them. CDR3 protein: CASSFTGSAWGANVLTF. For the CDR3, the DNA is TGTGCCAGCAGCTTTACAGGGAGCGCGTGGGGGGCCAACGTCCTGACTTTC.